These 31 T cell receptor beta chains were sequenced from one sample in a study of T cell clonotyping in hematopoietic cell transplantation. As to time point: recipient sample about 28 days before transplant, after cytoreduction. Profiling relied on immunoSEQ multiplex PCR, and the TCRdb table lists in-frame clones only, not all of them. The sample yields approximately 30,000 clones, under 90% seen once. Sequenced here: peripheral blood mononuclear cells, sampled before stem cell transplant. Every receptor here comes from a middle-aged man with acute myeloid leukemia. Some clones in this sample may be carry-over from other donors' samples.

The chain links TRBV5-1 to TRBJ2-3, with D maybe TRBD2 (5 bases). V was trimmed by 0 bases and J by 4 bases, leaving 9 bases between them. Germline V gene sequence: CDR1 SGHRS, CDR2 YFSETQ. This CDR3 is 14 amino acids long. The CDR3 DNA is TGCGCCAGCAGCTTGGCGGGGATTGCAGATACGCAGTATTTT. Translating gives CASSLAGIADTQYF. Using reference TRBV5-1 and TRBJ2-3 for the parts outside the CDR3, the full variable domain is KAGVTQTPRYLIKTRGQQVTLSCSPISGHRSVSWYQQTPGQGLQFLFEYFSETQRNKGNFPGRFSGRQFSNSRSEMNVSTLELGDSALYLCASSLAGIADTQYFGPGTRLTVL.

The genes are TRBV6-5 and TRBJ2-5, with 8 positions matching TRBD2. This CDR3 contains 16 residues. Losses at the gene ends were 0 bases for V and 5 bases for J; bases not matched to a gene: 8. Germline values: CDR1 MNHEY, CDR2 SVGAGI. CDR3 bases: TGTGCCAGCAGTTACTCGATAGGGCCGGGAGGGGAGACCCAGTACTTC. This translates into CASSYSIGPGGETQYF.

The chain carries TRBV7-9 and TRBJ2-3; D gene ambiguous. Germline V CDR1 and CDR2: SEHNR, FQNEAQ (reference sequence). The V end lost 6 bases, the J end lost 4 bases, and 11 bases lay between the germline ends. This CDR3 has 13 residues. As DNA, the CDR3 is TGTGCCAGCAGGTCGAAACTCTCAGATACGCAGTATTTT. Its protein product is CASRSKLSDTQYF.

The genes are TRBV5-4 and TRBJ1-2; D uncertain. The CDR3 consists of 15 residues. In germline, CDR1 is SGHNT, CDR2 YYREEE (reference sequence). The ends were cut back, 0 bases at V and 7 bases at J, with 16 bases in the middle. The DNA for the CDR3 is TGTGCCAGCAGCTTGGATTGGGCGGCAGTCGGTGGCTACACCTTC. It codes for CASSLDWAAVGGYTF.

The V call is TRBV18, the J call TRBJ1-2; maybe TRBD1 (6 bases). Germline CDR1 is KGHSH and CDR2 is LQKENI. Trimming took 5 bases from V and 4 from J, leaving 14 bases between them. The CDR3 consists of 14 residues. For the CDR3, the DNA is TGTGCCAGCTCAAACTCCGGACAGACCTATGGCTACACCTTC. Amino acids: CASSNSGQTYGYTF. Full variable domain (rest looked up from reference TRBV18 and TRBJ1-2): NAGVMQNPRHLVRRRGQEARLRCSPMKGHSHVYWYRQLPEEGLKFMVYLQKENIIDESGMPKERFSAEFPKEGPSILRIQQVVRGDSAAYFCASSNSGQTYGYTFGSGTRLTVV.

The chain is built from TRBV2 and TRBJ1-1, with D uncertain. This CDR3 has 14 residues. Germline values: CDR1 SNHLY, CDR2 FYNNEI. Trimming took off 7 bases at V and 0 bases at J, with 12 bases between the two ends. The CDR3 spells CASTQREMNTEAFF. CDR3 nucleotide sequence: TGTGCCAGCACCCAAAGGGAGATGAACACTGAAGCTTTCTTT.

This clone was observed a handful of times. The chain employs TRBV4-2 and TRBJ1-6, with D unresolved. Trimming cost V 4 bases and J 7 bases, with 17 bases left between them. Germline V lookup: CDR1 LGHNA, CDR2 YNFKEQ. The CDR3 totals 16 residues. The chain's CDR3 is CASSPPVPTGNSPLHF. The DNA of the CDR3 is TGTGCCAGCAGCCCACCCGTGCCGACCGGGAATTCACCCCTCCACTTT.

The V and J genes are TRBV19 and TRBJ1-5; 8 bases are a match to TRBD1. The CDR3 loop spans 15 amino acids. V shed 6 bases, J shed 7 bases, and the junction held 11 bases outside the gene matches. CDR1 is LNHDA, CDR2 SQIVND, per germline (reference sequence). CDR3 amino acids: CASREDRVFRQPQHF. CDR3 DNA: TGTGCCAGTAGGGAGGACAGGGTTTTTCGCCAGCCCCAGCATTTT. Based on the CDR3 plus reference TRBV19 and TRBJ1-5, the full variable domain is DGGITQSPKYLFRKEGQNVTLSCEQNLNHDAMYWYRQDPGQGLRLIYYSQIVNDFQKGDIAEGYSVSREKKESFPLTVTSAQKNPTAFYLCASREDRVFRQPQHFGDGTRLSIL.

The chain has TRBV6-6 and TRBJ2-1; D is undetermined. CDR1 MNHNY and CDR2 SVGAGI come from the germline V gene (reference sequence). Trimming pared 5 bases from V and 9 bases from J, leaving 17 bases between. This CDR3 has 14 amino acids. This CDR3 is CASSPGLGQAEQFF. In DNA form, the CDR3 reads TGTGCCAGCAGTCCCGGGCTAGGGCAGGCTGAGCAGTTCTTC.

The chain carries TRBV28 and TRBJ2-1; D is possibly TRBD1 or TRBD2 (6 bases each). V was clipped by 6 bases and J by 4 bases, with 13 bases between them. Germline lookup yields CDR1 MDHEN and CDR2 SYDVKM. The CDR3 spans 14 residues. This CDR3 is CASSQGGLYNEQFF. In DNA, the CDR3 is TGTGCCAGCAGCCAAGGGGGGCTATACAATGAGCAGTTCTTC.

V usage is TRBV7-2 and J usage is TRBJ2-1, with 10 bases that match TRBD2. Trimming took 6 bases from V and 2 from J; bases not matched to a gene: 1. The CDR3 totals 14 residues. From germline, CDR1 is SGHTA and CDR2 FQGNSA. The DNA for the CDR3 is TGTGCCAGCAGTGGGACTAGCGCCTACAATGAGCAGTTCTTC. Protein sequence: CASSGTSAYNEQFF. Full variable domain (rest looked up from reference TRBV7-2 and TRBJ2-1): GAGVSQSPSNKVTEKGKDVELRCDPISGHTALYWYRQSLGQGLEFLIYFQGNSAPDKSGLPSDRFSAERTGGSVSTLTIQRTQQEDSAVYLCASSGTSAYNEQFFGPGTRLTVL.

The chain uses TRBV4-3 and TRBJ1-2, with a tentative D call TRBD1 (5 bases). V gave up 0 bases and J gave up 1 base, with 9 bases separating them. Germline V CDR1 and CDR2: LGHNA, YSLEER. The CDR3 is made up of 15 amino acids. As DNA, the CDR3 is TGCGCCAGCAGCCAAGACGGGGCTATTAACTATGGCTACACCTTC. This sequence encodes CASSQDGAINYGYTF.

The V gene is TRBV7-9, the J gene TRBJ1-1, with TRBD1 matching 9 bases. The trim removed 5 bases at V and 10 bases at J, leaving 11 bases unmatched. The CDR3 is 14 residues long. The V gene's germline CDR1 is SEHNR and CDR2 FQNEAQ (reference sequence). The CDR3 sequence is CASSTGTGHLAAFF. CDR3 bases: TGTGCCAGCAGCACCGGGACAGGGCACTTAGCAGCTTTCTTT.

V is TRBV19 and J is TRBJ1-2; no clear D gene. The CDR3 extends over 13 amino acids. Germline V lookup: CDR1 LNHDA, CDR2 SQIVND (reference sequence). The V end lost 2 bases, the J end lost 7 bases, and 11 bases lay between the germline ends. For the CDR3, the DNA is TGTGCCAGTAGTATAATGACTTCGGGTGGCTACACCTTC. It codes for CASSIMTSGGYTF.

CDR3 DNA: TGTGCCAGCAGCGCGGTTCGCGGGACTAGCGGGAGGGCCCTCGGGGAGCTGTTTTTT. It codes for CASSAVRGTSGRALGELFF. The V gene is TRBV7-9, the J gene TRBJ2-2; 16 bases match TRBD2. The CDR3 runs 19 residues. The trim removed 5 bases at V and 7 bases at J, leaving 13 bases unmatched. CDR1 is SEHNR, CDR2 FQNEAQ, per germline (reference sequence).

The V and J genes are TRBV30 and TRBJ1-5, with a tentative D call TRBD1 (5 bases). The CDR3 covers 14 residues. CDR1 and CDR2 (germline): GTSNPN, SVGIG (reference sequence). Trimming took off 0 bases at V and 9 bases at J, with 15 bases between the two ends. Here the CDR3 reads CAWSVGQGNSPQHF. In nucleotides, the CDR3 is TGTGCCTGGAGTGTGGGGCAGGGAAATTCGCCCCAGCATTTT.

This chain connects TRBV2 to TRBJ1-4; TRBD1 matches 7 bases. This CDR3 has 14 residues. Germline CDR1 is SNHLY and CDR2 is FYNNEI. The V and J ends lost 5 bases and 4 bases, in that order; junction bases with no gene match: 4. CDR3 bases: TGTGCCAGCAGTACGGGACAGCTTAATGAAAAACTGTTTTTT. Protein sequence: CASSTGQLNEKLFF.

The CDR3 sequence is CASSSGGTVSHRELFF. In nucleotides, the CDR3 is TGTGCCAGCAGCTCGGGTGGCACCGTTAGCCACCGGGAGCTGTTTTTT. This rearrangement joins TRBV11-1 to TRBJ2-2; D is uncertain. Germline CDR1 SGHAT, CDR2 FQDESV (reference sequence). The CDR3 extends over 16 amino acids. With 4 bases removed from V and 9 bases from J, the gap between germline ends came to 21 bases.

The chain employs TRBV7-2 and TRBJ2-1; no reliable D call. CDR1 is SGHTA and CDR2 is FQGNSA in the germline V gene. Trimming took off 5 bases at V and 8 bases at J, with 16 bases between the two ends. This CDR3 spans 14 amino acids. The CDR3 nucleotides read TGTGCCAGCAGCCCAGGCGGCGGCCCGGATGAGCAGTTCTTC. This translates into CASSPGGGPDEQFF.

The chain combines TRBV19 with TRBJ2-4, with TRBD1 as a possible D gene (5 bases). This CDR3 contains 15 residues. Germline CDR1 LNHDA, CDR2 SQIVND (reference sequence). V lost 10 bases and J 1 base, leaving 17 bases between the germline ends. CDR3 residues: CATSREFYAKNIQYF. The CDR3 DNA reads TGTGCCACGTCCAGGGAATTTTATGCCAAAAACATTCAGTACTTC.

This sequence joins TRBV5-1 and TRBJ1-1, with D possibly TRBD1 on 5 matching bases. The germline V gene has CDR1 SGHRS and CDR2 YFSETQ. V shed 1 base and J shed 4 bases, with 8 bases lying between them. The length of the CDR3 is 13 residues. CDR3 sequence reads: CASSLSGGTEAFF. CDR3 bases: TGCGCCAGCAGCTTGAGCGGGGGCACTGAAGCTTTCTTT.

The J gene is TRBJ1-4, the V gene TRBV7-6, with D possibly matching TRBD1 (6 bases). V was shortened by 0 bases and J by 8 bases, with 13 bases between the two germline ends. The germline gives CDR1 SGHVS, CDR2 FNYEAQ. The CDR3 has 15 residues. The CDR3 region is CASSLARTVGEKLFF. In DNA, the CDR3 is TGTGCCAGCAGCTTAGCCAGGACAGTTGGAGAAAAACTGTTTTTT.

V gene TRBV6-1 combines with J gene TRBJ1-1; D gene uncertain. The germline V gene encodes CDR1 MNHNS and CDR2 SASEGT. With 7 bases removed from V and 2 bases from J, the gap between germline ends came to 14 bases. The CDR3 contains 14 residues. CDR3 loop: CASILAKSNTEAFF. CDR3 nucleotides: TGTGCCAGCATATTGGCTAAGAGTAACACTGAAGCTTTCTTT.

This CDR3 reads CASRGYGNTIYF. DNA for the CDR3: TGTGCCAGCAGGGGTTACGGAAACACCATATATTTT. The chain combines TRBV11-2 with TRBJ1-3; D is ambiguous. This CDR3 comprises 12 residues. Trimming shortened V by 6 bases and J by 4 bases, and 7 bases separated the two germline ends. Germline loops: CDR1 SGHAT, CDR2 FQNNGV.

The chain combines TRBV19 with TRBJ1-1; D gene unclear. Trimming stripped 8 bases from V and 1 base from J, with 11 bases between. The germline V gene encodes CDR1 LNHDA and CDR2 SQIVND (reference sequence). The CDR3 loop spans 13 amino acids. The CDR3 reads CASRLRRNTEAFF. CDR3 DNA: TGTGCCAGTCGACTTCGGAGGAACACTGAAGCTTTCTTT.

This chain connects TRBV19 to TRBJ2-5, with 12 positions matching TRBD2. This CDR3 has 16 residues. Germline V CDR1 and CDR2: LNHDA, SQIVND (reference sequence). V lost 5 bases and J lost 4; bases outside the gene matches: 8. CDR3 sequence reads: CASSSLTSGGPETQYF. The DNA for the CDR3 is TGTGCCAGTAGTTCCCTGACTAGCGGGGGCCCAGAGACCCAGTACTTC.

The gene calls are TRBV28 and TRBJ1-1; D not resolved. Germline-derived CDR1 and CDR2 are MDHEN and SYDVKM. V was shortened by 6 bases and J by 5 bases, with 13 bases between the two germline ends. This CDR3 comprises 13 residues. Here the CDR3 reads CASSTQTGTEAFF. Here the CDR3 DNA reads TGTGCCAGCAGCACGCAGACGGGTACTGAAGCTTTCTTT.

The chain is built from TRBV28 and TRBJ2-7; TRBD1 is a possible D gene (5 bases). Germline V CDR1 and CDR2: MDHEN, SYDVKM. Trimming shortened V by 6 bases and J by 7 bases, and 13 bases separated the two germline ends. The CDR3 loop spans 12 amino acids. CDR3 sequence: CASRQAVGEQYF. As DNA, the CDR3 is TGTGCCAGCAGACAGGCGGTGGGGGAGCAGTACTTC.

The chain recombines TRBV25-1 with TRBJ2-5; D might be TRBD1 (6 bases). The V end was cut by 4 bases, the J end by 4 bases, with 19 bases between. Germline V gene sequence: CDR1 MGHDK, CDR2 SYGVNS. This CDR3 has 16 residues. In nucleotides, the CDR3 is TGTGCCAGCAGTGGAGGTTATGGGGGCAGAGGAGAGACCCAGTACTTC. It yields the protein CASSGGYGGRGETQYF.

The J gene is TRBJ2-4, the V gene TRBV6-1, with D possibly matching TRBD2 (5 bases). The ends were cut back, 2 bases at V and 7 bases at J, with 12 bases in the middle. Germline V gene lookup returns CDR1 MNHNS and CDR2 SASEGT. The CDR3 is made up of 14 amino acids. CDR3 DNA sequence: TGTGCCAGCAGTGAAAGCCGGGATGGGAACATTCAGTACTTC. This gives the protein CASSESRDGNIQYF.

The CDR3 sequence is CASSYGSSYNSPLHF. CDR3 sequence (DNA): TGTGCCAGCAGCTACGGGAGCTCCTATAATTCACCCCTCCACTTT. J is TRBJ1-6 and V is TRBV6-6; D uncertain. There are 15 residues in the CDR3. The germline gives CDR1 MNHNY, CDR2 SVGAGI (reference sequence). V was cut by 6 bases and J by 0 bases, with 9 bases left in between.